Here is one T cell receptor beta chain with its context. Its antigen is as yet unknown. The sample belongs to a study of shared clonotypes between healthy human individuals. Whole-study results and caveats: Sampling involved blood alone; tissue repertoires likely differ.

The CDR3 length is 14 residues. V was clipped by 5 bases and J by 6 bases, with 14 bases between them. The V gene's germline CDR1 is SEHNR and CDR2 FQNEAQ (reference sequence). Clones were read by immunoSEQ multiplex PCR, and TCRdb kept only the in-frame ones, dropping some. Found here are 650,000 to 700,000 clones, about 90% of them singletons; the top ten hold 34%. The J gene is TRBJ1-5, the V gene TRBV7-9; D gene unclear. Sequencing was done on a sample of memory CD8+ T cells from PBMCs. Regarding subset: CD45RO+ cells pooled with CCR7-negative TemRA cells. This receptor was taken from a young man in good health. Some clones in this sample may be carry-over from other donors' samples. CDR3 residues: CASSPTQGGQPQHF. Here the CDR3 DNA reads TGTGCCAGCAGCCCGACCCAAGGCGGTCAGCCCCAGCATTTT.